The 31 T cell receptor beta chains below were found in one sample sequenced in a study of control samples from healthy donors and cancer patients. The data were produced by immunoSEQ multiplex PCR, yet TCRdb's version contains in-frame clones alone and is incomplete. The data contain around 97,000 clones, roughly 90% of them singletons. Sequenced sample: PBMCs. The receptors stem from a man in his 60s with lung cancer.

The genes are TRBV18 and TRBJ2-5; no reliable D call. Germline assignment: CDR1 KGHSH and CDR2 LQKENI. This CDR3 contains 13 residues. V gave up 3 bases and J gave up 5 bases, with 10 bases separating them. The CDR3 sequence: CASSPDTAETQYF. CDR3 nucleotides: TGTGCCAGCTCACCTGACACCGCTGAGACCCAGTACTTC.

The chain joins TRBV10-2 to TRBJ2-5; 11 nucleotides align to TRBD2. The germline CDR1 and CDR2 sequences are WSHSY and SAAADI. Trimming took 4 bases from V and 5 from J; bases not matched to a gene: 6. This CDR3 comprises 15 residues. CDR3 amino acids: CASSGLAGIRETQYF. CDR3 coding DNA: TGCGCCAGCAGTGGACTAGCGGGGATTCGTGAGACCCAGTACTTC.

The sample holds a few counts of this clone. The rearrangement joins TRBV2 to TRBJ1-1; D unclear. V lost 8 bases to trimming and J lost 5 bases, with 15 bases between them. In germline, CDR1 is SNHLY, CDR2 FYNNEI. CDR3 length equals 13 residues. In DNA form, the CDR3 reads TGTGCCAGCCTAAGGGAAGGGAGGACTGAAGCTTTCTTT. This encodes CASLREGRTEAFF.

The V call is TRBV30, the J call TRBJ1-1, with 7 bases fitting TRBD1. Germline CDR1 reads GTSNPN; CDR2 reads SVGIG (reference sequence). Losses at the gene ends were 4 bases for V and 0 bases for J; bases not matched to a gene: 8. This CDR3 is 15 amino acids long. The chain's CDR3 is CAWMTAGTVNTEAFF. DNA of the CDR3: TGTGCCTGGATGACGGCCGGGACAGTGAACACTGAAGCTTTCTTT. Combining the CDR3 with reference TRBV30 and TRBJ1-1 gives the whole variable domain SQTIHQWPATLVQPVGSPLSLECTVEGTSNPNLYWYRQAAGRGLQLLFYSVGIGQISSEVPQNLSASRPQDRQFILSSKKLLLSDSGFYLCAWMTAGTVNTEAFFGQGTRLTVV.

The CDR3 DNA reads TGTGCCAGCAGCGAGGGACAGAATAATGAAAAACTGTTTTTT. Its protein product is CASSEGQNNEKLFF. This chain uses TRBV11-2 with TRBJ1-4, with 7 bases that match TRBD1. CDR3 length equals 14 residues. The V gene's germline CDR1 is SGHAT and CDR2 FQNNGV. J was trimmed by 4 bases and V by 5 bases; bases with no gene match: 4.

The V gene is TRBV5-4, the J gene TRBJ2-5; D remains unclear. V was pared by 3 bases and J by 1 base, with 10 bases between. Germline V gene sequence: CDR1 SGHNT, CDR2 YYREEE (reference sequence). This CDR3 is built from 14 residues. The CDR3 here is CASSSAGSQETQYF. The CDR3 coding sequence is TGTGCCAGCAGCTCCGCAGGATCCCAAGAGACCCAGTACTTC. Variable domain in full (rest from reference TRBV5-4 and TRBJ2-5): ETGVTQSPTHLIKTRGQQVTLRCSSQSGHNTVSWYQQALGQGPQFIFQYYREEENGRGNFPPRFSGLQFPNYSSELNVNALELDDSALYLCASSSAGSQETQYFGPGTRLLVL.

Only one count was recorded for this clone. The rearrangement joins TRBV6-4 to TRBJ1-1; 7 nucleotides match TRBD1. CDR1 MRHNA and CDR2 SNTAGT come from the germline V gene. The CDR3 contains 14 residues. J was trimmed by 1 base and V by 5 bases; bases with no gene match: 4. CDR3 DNA: TGTGCCAGCAGTTTAGACAGGGCGAACACTGAAGCTTTCTTT. Translated, it gives CASSLDRANTEAFF.

This sequence joins TRBV12-5 and TRBJ2-5; 15 bases are a match to TRBD2. Germline V gene data show CDR1 as LGHNT and CDR2 as FRNRAP. The CDR3 runs 19 residues. J lost 5 bases, V lost 1 base, and 11 bases had no gene match. Here the CDR3 DNA reads TGTGCTAGTGGTTTGGGCCCCGACGGACTAGCGGGGGGGCCGGAGACCCAGTACTTC. It encodes CASGLGPDGLAGGPETQYF. The variable domain in full, with the rest retrieved from reference TRBV12-5 and TRBJ2-5, is DARVTQTPRHKVTEMGQEVTMRCQPILGHNTVFWYRQTMMQGLELLAYFRNRAPLDDSGMPKDRFSAEMPDATLATLKIQPSEPRDSAVYFCASGLGPDGLAGGPETQYFGPGTRLLVL.

The J gene is TRBJ2-1, the V gene TRBV24-1, with D perhaps matching TRBD1 (6 bases). The length of the CDR3 is 14 residues. V lost 0 bases and J lost 6, with 8 bases in between. From germline, CDR1 is KGHDR and CDR2 SFDVKD. The CDR3 here is CATSDLGGSNEQFF. DNA for the CDR3: TGTGCCACCAGTGATTTGGGGGGCAGCAATGAGCAGTTCTTC.

The chain carries TRBV7-8 and TRBJ2-4; 10 bases map to TRBD1. Germline CDR1 SGHVS, CDR2 FQNEAQ. CDR3 length: 14 residues. The trim removed 5 bases at V and 6 bases at J, leaving 4 bases unmatched. For the CDR3, the DNA is TGTGCCAGCAGCCGTGGGGACAGGGGAAACATTCAGTACTTC. It encodes CASSRGDRGNIQYF. Drawing the rest from reference TRBV7-8 and TRBJ2-4, the complete variable domain is GAGVSQSPRYKVAKRGQDVALRCDPISGHVSLFWYQQALGQGPEFLTYFQNEAQLDKSGLPSDRFFAERPEGSVSTLKIQRTQQEDSAVYLCASSRGDRGNIQYFGAGTRLSVL.

This clone was counted once. The chain employs TRBV5-1 and TRBJ2-3; D gene uncertain. V lost 4 bases to trimming and J lost 0 bases, with 9 bases between them. The CDR3 runs to 14 residues. The germline gives CDR1 SGHRS, CDR2 YFSETQ. Written as DNA, the CDR3 is TGCGCCAGCAGCACCTCCTTTAGCACAGATACGCAGTATTTT. Residues: CASSTSFSTDTQYF.

The chain is built from TRBV6-5 and TRBJ1-2; TRBD1 matches 7 bases. The trim removed 5 bases at V and 5 bases at J, leaving 8 bases unmatched. This CDR3 has 14 residues. Germline CDR1 and CDR2: MNHEY and SVGAGI. The chain's CDR3 is CASSTPGQLYGYTF. The CDR3 bases are TGTGCCAGCAGTACTCCGGGACAGCTGTATGGCTACACCTTC.

This clone was seen only a few times. The CDR3 bases are TGTGCCAGCACAGAATCGGGACTTGGGCGAGGGGAGCAGTACTTC. This translates into CASTESGLGRGEQYF. The genes are TRBV13 and TRBJ2-7; tentative D call: TRBD2 (6 bases). CDR1 is PRHDT and CDR2 is FYEKMQ in the germline V gene (reference sequence). The CDR3 sequence is 15 residues long. Trimming removed 7 bases from V and 7 bases from J, with 23 bases in between.

This clone was picked up one time. The chain is built from TRBV29-1 and TRBJ2-1; 8 positions agree with TRBD2. There are 15 residues in the CDR3. The J segment lost 6 bases and the V segment lost 7 bases, leaving 14 bases of the junction unmatched. The germline V gene encodes CDR1 SQVTM and CDR2 ANQGSEA. CDR3 sequence: CSAVGSSGGPNEQFF. CDR3 bases: TGCAGCGCAGTGGGGTCTTCGGGGGGGCCCAATGAGCAGTTCTTC.

The chain couples TRBV7-8 to TRBJ2-7, with 7 bases aligning to TRBD1. CDR1 is SGHVS, CDR2 FQNEAQ, per germline. With V trimmed by 2 bases and J by 6 bases, 7 bases remained unmatched. The CDR3 runs to 14 residues. In DNA, the CDR3 is TGTGCCAGCAGCTTACCGGACAGGCCCTCCGAGCAGTACTTC. It encodes CASSLPDRPSEQYF.

The V call is TRBV15, the J call TRBJ2-1; 8 positions match TRBD1. The CDR3 loop spans 14 amino acids. Germline values: CDR1 LNHNV, CDR2 YYDKDF (reference sequence). V shed 5 bases, J shed 7 bases, and the junction held 7 bases outside the gene matches. In DNA form, the CDR3 reads TGTGCCACCAGCTTCGGACAGGGTGTAAATGAGCAGTTCTTC. Protein product: CATSFGQGVNEQFF.

The chain uses TRBV19 and TRBJ2-1, with 11 nucleotides matching TRBD2. The germline gives CDR1 LNHDA, CDR2 SQIVND (reference sequence). CDR3 length equals 16 residues. V lost 5 bases and J lost 2; bases outside the gene matches: 5. The CDR3 nucleotides are TGTGCCAGTAGTCTGACTAGCGGGGAGCCCTACAATGAGCAGTTCTTC. Amino acids: CASSLTSGEPYNEQFF.

The chain uses TRBV28 and TRBJ1-1; D gene ambiguous. This CDR3 spans 13 amino acids. Germline CDR1 reads MDHEN; CDR2 reads SYDVKM. The germline V and J ends were trimmed by 1 base and 9 bases, with 12 bases remaining between them. As DNA, the CDR3 is TGTGCCAGCAGTTTATTGTCGACTCTAAAAGCTTTCTTT. This encodes CASSLLSTLKAFF.

CDR3 in amino acids: CASRRGTGTEAFF. In DNA, the CDR3 is TGTGCCAGCAGACGGGGGACGGGAACTGAAGCTTTCTTT. The chain uses TRBV6-6 and TRBJ1-1, with a tentative D call TRBD1 (5 bases). V lost 6 bases and J 5 bases, leaving 13 bases between the germline ends. The CDR3 runs to 13 residues. From germline, CDR1 is MNHNY and CDR2 SVGAGI (reference sequence).

The chain carries TRBV4-1 and TRBJ2-5; D is unresolved. CDR1 is MGHRA, CDR2 YSYEKL, per germline. V lost 0 bases and J lost 5, with 16 bases in between. This CDR3 has 16 residues. CDR3 loop: CASSQDRAGLGETQYF. The CDR3 nucleotides are TGCGCCAGCAGCCAAGATAGAGCAGGCCTAGGGGAGACCCAGTACTTC.

The chain links TRBV7-2 to TRBJ2-3, with TRBD1 identical over 9 bases. The V and J ends lost 1 base and 5 bases, in that order; junction bases with no gene match: 4. There are 15 residues in the CDR3. From germline, CDR1 is SGHTA and CDR2 FQGNSA. The CDR3 protein is CASSLVGTGQDTQYF. The CDR3 nucleotides read TGTGCCAGCAGCTTAGTCGGGACAGGGCAAGATACGCAGTATTTT.

The rearrangement links TRBV4-1 to TRBJ2-1; D uncertain. This CDR3 region has 15 residues. Per the germline V gene, CDR1 is MGHRA and CDR2 is YSYEKL. The V gene lost 3 bases and the J gene lost 0 bases, with 9 bases spanning the gap. The CDR3 is CASSQDPSSYNEQFF. The CDR3 nucleotides read TGCGCCAGCAGCCAGGACCCGAGCTCCTACAATGAGCAGTTCTTC.

The rearrangement joins TRBV5-3 to TRBJ1-5; 7 nucleotides agree with TRBD1. TRBV5-3 is treated as an ORF (open reading frame) with a function not yet certain. This CDR3 contains 17 residues. J lost 1 base, V lost 5 bases, and 12 bases had no gene match. The CDR3 sequence: CARSRRDSFGSNQPQHF. In nucleotides, the CDR3 is TGTGCCAGAAGTCGCCGGGACAGCTTTGGGAGCAATCAGCCCCAGCATTTT.

V and J are TRBV7-2 and TRBJ2-1; TRBD1 might be the D (5 bases). The CDR3 runs to 13 residues. V dropped 1 base and J dropped 5 bases, with 6 bases sitting between them. Per the germline V gene, CDR1 is SGHTA and CDR2 is FQGNSA. The DNA of the CDR3 is TGTGCCAGCAGCTTAGGACAGAACAATGAGCAGTTCTTC. Translated, it gives CASSLGQNNEQFF.

The rearrangement links TRBV7-9 to TRBJ1-2; D is uncertain. Deletions cut 7 bases from V and 0 bases from J, with 12 bases between. The germline V gene encodes CDR1 SEHNR and CDR2 FQNEAQ (reference sequence). The length of the CDR3 is 14 residues. This CDR3 reads CASTTVGANYGYTF. The DNA of the CDR3 is TGTGCCAGCACCACGGTCGGTGCTAACTATGGCTACACCTTC. Together with reference TRBV7-9 and TRBJ1-2, the CDR3 gives the full variable domain: DTGVSQNPRHKITKRGQNVTFRCDPISEHNRLYWYRQTLGQGPEFLTYFQNEAQLEKSRLLSDRFSAERPKGSFSTLEIQRTEQGDSAMYLCASTTVGANYGYTFGSGTRLTVV.

The V and J genes are TRBV29-1 and TRBJ2-2, with no clear D. Germline V lookup: CDR1 SQVTM, CDR2 ANQGSEA. V dropped 0 bases and J dropped 6 bases, with 14 bases sitting between them. The CDR3 is 15 amino acids. The CDR3 DNA reads TGCAGCGTTGAAGAGTTTAATGGTGGTTCCGGGGAGCTGTTTTTT. Translated: CSVEEFNGGSGELFF.

The genes are TRBV20-1 and TRBJ2-3; TRBD2 agrees at 9 bases. Trimming at V came to 3 bases and at J to 5 bases, leaving 9 bases not matched to a gene. Germline V gene lookup returns CDR1 DFQATT and CDR2 SNEGSKA (reference sequence). This CDR3 contains 15 residues. CDR3 DNA sequence: TGCAGTGCTAGTGCGGCGGGGGGGCGTGGAGATACGCAGTATTTT. Its translation: CSASAAGGRGDTQYF.

The chain uses TRBV7-9 and TRBJ2-5; 7 bases are shared with TRBD1. This CDR3 is 16 amino acids long. CDR1 and CDR2 (germline): SEHNR, FQNEAQ (reference sequence). With 4 bases clipped from V and 1 base from J, the junction kept 9 bases outside the gene matches. CDR3 sequence: CASSSQRQGLQETQYF. The CDR3 DNA reads as TGTGCCAGCAGCTCCCAACGACAGGGTCTCCAAGAGACCCAGTACTTC. The full variable domain, its missing parts supplied by reference TRBV7-9 and TRBJ2-5, is DTGVSQNPRHKITKRGQNVTFRCDPISEHNRLYWYRQTLGQGPEFLTYFQNEAQLEKSRLLSDRFSAERPKGSFSTLEIQRTEQGDSAMYLCASSSQRQGLQETQYFGPGTRLLVL.

V is TRBV7-3 and J is TRBJ1-1; D remains ambiguous. V shed 5 bases and J shed 0 bases, with 7 bases lying between them. This CDR3 has 13 residues. The germline CDR1 and CDR2 sequences are SGHTA and FQGTGA. CDR3 residues: CASSKIMNTEAFF. The DNA of the CDR3 is TGTGCCAGCAGCAAAATTATGAACACTGAAGCTTTCTTT.

The rearrangement uses TRBV25-1 and TRBJ2-3; D is undetermined. V lost 3 bases to trimming and J lost 1 base, with 8 bases between them. Germline assignment: CDR1 MGHDK and CDR2 SYGVNS. This CDR3 has 14 amino acids. The CDR3 reads CASSDSSRTDTQYF. In DNA form, the CDR3 reads TGTGCCAGCAGTGATTCCTCTCGCACAGATACGCAGTATTTT.

The rearrangement links TRBV5-1 to TRBJ2-4; a weak D match, TRBD2 (5 bases). This CDR3 spans 15 amino acids. The V gene lost 1 base and the J gene lost 0 bases, with 8 bases spanning the gap. The germline CDR1 and CDR2 sequences are SGHRS and YFSETQ. The chain's CDR3 is CASSLPGIAKNIQYF. DNA for the CDR3: TGCGCCAGCAGCTTGCCGGGGATAGCCAAAAACATTCAGTACTTC.